This paragraph reports one T cell receptor (beta chain). The J segment lost 9 bases and the V segment lost 6 bases, leaving 8 bases of the junction unmatched. The CDR3 sequence is 14 residues long. Germline CDR1 SEHNR, CDR2 FQNEAQ (reference sequence). As processed by the authors: Reference gene primer amplification yielded estimated nucleated cell counts. Here immunoSEQ multiplex PCR was the method, and the copy in TCRdb shows in-frame clones only, minus some. For V, J and clone size, that table is used; D and trimming come from the DNA. The table shows 150,000 to 200,000 clones, with about 86% occurring only once. The data are from a study of blood T cell repertoires in COVID-19. Study-wide background: Collection of acute and convalescent COVID-19 samples took place in the United States, Italy and Spain. In each case, the material was cDNA or gDNA derived from T cells, B-cell-depleted T cells, or PBMCs.

The Seattle site enrolled patients during active infection and followed them longitudinally. The sequenced material came from peripheral blood. The origin of this receptor is a woman in her 70s with COVID-19, enrolled during active disease. V and J are TRBV7-9 and TRBJ2-7; the match to TRBD2 covers 13 bases. The CDR3 coding sequence is TGTGCCAGCAGTCTCACTAGCGGGAGGGGGGTGCAGTACTTC. This codes for CASSLTSGRGVQYF.